A selection of T cell receptor beta chains follows, all from one sample in a study of identical twins. TCRdb used MiXCR to reprocess the 5' RACE reads, holding one entry per CDR3 protein. Of approximately 1.8 million distinct CDR3 sequences detected, 32% appear once; the ten largest clones hold under 0.35%. The sample comprised cord blood. These receptors were obtained from a newborn girl in good health. The CDR3 runs from the conserved cysteine through the conserved F or W. Fields, in order: V gene, clone size, D gene, J gene, CDR3 protein, CDR3 DNA. The D gene is left open where the match is weak. Size is omitted from some rows. Given values are once, few, many or a class for expanded clones.

V: TRBV2
size: .
D: TRBD2
J: TRBJ2-7
CDR3: CASRRLAESYEQHF
DNA: TGTGCCAGCAGACGACTAGCGGAATCCTACGAGCAGCACTTC

V: TRBV6-4
size: few
D: TRBD2
J: TRBJ2-1
CDR3: CASSDSKGLAGDNEQFF
DNA: TGTGCCAGCAGTGACTCGAAGGGACTAGCGGGAGACAATGAGCAGTTCTTC

V: TRBV2
size: few
D: .
J: TRBJ1-5
CDR3: CASSDQFQPQHF
DNA: TGTGCCAGCAGTGACCAATTTCAGCCCCAGCATTTT

V: TRBV5-1
size: .
D: .
J: TRBJ2-7
CDR3: CASSFSPGAVYNEQYF
DNA: TGCGCCAGCAGCTTTAGCCCGGGAGCGGTCTACAATGAGCAGTACTTC

V: TRBV4-1
size: .
D: TRBD1
J: TRBJ1-1
CDR3: CASSQDFYRGNTEAFF
DNA: TGCGCCAGCAGCCAAGATTTTTACAGGGGGAACACTGAAGCTTTCTTT

V: TRBV11-1
size: many
D: .
J: TRBJ2-1
CDR3: CASSFGYEQFF
DNA: TGTGCCAGCAGCTTTGGCTATGAGCAGTTCTTC

V: TRBV29-1
size: many
D: .
J: TRBJ2-6
CDR3: CSVERVSGANVLTF
DNA: TGCAGCGTTGAACGGGTCTCTGGGGCCAACGTCCTGACTTTC

V: TRBV7-9
size: few
D: .
J: TRBJ1-1
CDR3: CASSRQRLNTEAFF
DNA: TGTGCCAGCAGCCGGCAGCGGCTTAACACTGAAGCTTTCTTT

V: TRBV10-2
size: .
D: .
J: TRBJ1-2
CDR3: CASRRGYYGYTF
DNA: TGCGCCAGCAGGAGGGGCTACTATGGCTACACCTTC

V: TRBV4-2
size: .
D: .
J: TRBJ2-3
CDR3: CASSQEGGGDTQYF
DNA: TGTGCCAGCAGCCAAGAGGGTGGCGGGGATACGCAGTATTTT

V: TRBV10-3
size: .
D: .
J: TRBJ1-5
CDR3: CAISEGTGGNQPQHF
DNA: TGTGCCATCAGTGAGGGCACCGGGGGCAATCAGCCCCAGCATTTT

V: TRBV12-3/TRBV12-4
size: once
D: .
J: TRBJ2-2
CDR3: CASRWGLKPTVVTGELFF
DNA: TGTGCCAGCAGGTGGGGGCTGAAACCGACGGTCGTCACCGGGGAGCTGTTTTTT

V: TRBV3-1
size: few
D: .
J: TRBJ1-1
CDR3: CASSQTLGKAEAFF
DNA: TGTGCCAGCAGCCAAACTCTCGGGAAGGCTGAAGCTTTCTTT

V: TRBV20-1
size: .
D: .
J: TRBJ2-7
CDR3: CSARVADPPYEQYF
DNA: TGCAGTGCTAGAGTAGCAGACCCCCCCTACGAGCAGTACTTC

V: TRBV19
size: .
D: .
J: TRBJ1-1
CDR3: CASSIQGHGSEAFF
DNA: TGTGCCAGTAGTATTCAGGGGCATGGGAGTGAAGCTTTCTTT

V: TRBV28
size: many
D: .
J: TRBJ2-1
CDR3: CASSLRTTYNEQFF
DNA: TGTGCCAGCAGTTTAAGGACCACCTACAATGAGCAGTTCTTC

V: TRBV10-3
size: .
D: .
J: TRBJ1-5
CDR3: CAISESRPGEGNQPQHF
DNA: TGTGCCATCAGTGAGTCTAGGCCAGGGGAGGGGAATCAGCCCCAGCATTTT